A selection of T cell receptor beta chains follows, all from one sample in a study of molecular identifiers for immune sequencing clone quantification. In TCRdb, the PCR reads were re-called with MiXCR into one record per CDR3 protein. The sample lists more than 85,000 distinct CDR3 sequences, 30% to 45% occurring once. Sequencing input: naive CD8+ T cells from blood, with Jurkat cell RNA spiked in. The receptors originated from a human donor in good health. Some libraries in this study had Jurkat cell RNA spiked in. Each CDR3 is given with its conserved first and last residue. Fields, in order: CDR3 DNA, CDR3 protein, clone size, V gene, D gene, J gene. The D gene is left open where the match is weak. Expanded clones are given a class, and other clones once, few, many or no size at all.

DNA: TGTGCCAGTCAGAAGGGCCCAGATACGCAGTATTTT
CDR3: CASQKGPDTQYF
size: many
V: TRBV28
D: NA
J: TRBJ2-3

DNA: TGTGCCAGCAGCTGGGGGACTAGCGCGAACAATGAGCAGTTCTTC
CDR3: CASSWGTSANNEQFF
size: few
V: TRBV7-8
D: TRBD2
J: TRBJ2-1

DNA: TGCAGTGCTAGTGGGGGGCCCGGCTACGAGCAGTACTTC
CDR3: CSASGGPGYEQYF
size: many
V: TRBV20-1
D: NA
J: TRBJ2-7

DNA: TGCAGTGCTAGTTCTTTAGCGGTTTCAGGAGATACGCAGTATTTT
CDR3: CSASSLAVSGDTQYF
size: many
V: TRBV20-1
D: NA
J: TRBJ2-3

DNA: TGCAGTGCCCCAAAGGTTGGACAGTACTACGAGCAGTACTTC
CDR3: CSAPKVGQYYEQYF
size: NA
V: TRBV20-1
D: NA
J: TRBJ2-7

DNA: TGCAGTGCTGACCTGACAGCTCAAGAGACCCAGTACTTC
CDR3: CSADLTAQETQYF
size: NA
V: TRBV20-1
D: NA
J: TRBJ2-5

DNA: TGTGCCAGCAGCCAATCGGGGCCCCTGAACACTGAAGCTTTCTTT
CDR3: CASSQSGPLNTEAFF
size: NA
V: TRBV5-3
D: NA
J: TRBJ1-1

DNA: TGTGCCAGCAGTTACGGCCCCGGGACAGGGTCGAGGGAGCAGTACTTC
CDR3: CASSYGPGTGSREQYF
size: few
V: TRBV6-5
D: TRBD1
J: TRBJ2-7

DNA: TGTGCCAGTAGTCCGGGAATACAGTTAACAGATACGCAGTATTTT
CDR3: CASSPGIQLTDTQYF
size: many
V: TRBV19
D: NA
J: TRBJ2-3

DNA: TGTGCCAGCAGCCCGCTGACAGGGGAAGGATCCTACGAGCAGTACTTC
CDR3: CASSPLTGEGSYEQYF
size: few
V: TRBV14
D: TRBD1
J: TRBJ2-7

DNA: TGTGCCAGCAGCCCCCCGGGACAGGGGGCTTACGAGCAGTACTTC
CDR3: CASSPPGQGAYEQYF
size: NA
V: TRBV5-3
D: TRBD1
J: TRBJ2-7

DNA: TGTGCCATACTAGCGGGAGAGGCAGATACGCAGTATTTT
CDR3: CAILAGEADTQYF
size: many
V: TRBV7-8
D: TRBD2
J: TRBJ2-3

DNA: TGTGCCAGCAGTTTCTCGGAGTACTTGGCCAAAAACATTCAGTACTTC
CDR3: CASSFSEYLAKNIQYF
size: many
V: TRBV28
D: NA
J: TRBJ2-4

DNA: TGTGCCAGCAGTTCCGGACGGCCGGTCGACGAGCAGTACTTC
CDR3: CASSSGRPVDEQYF
size: few
V: TRBV3-1
D: NA
J: TRBJ2-7

DNA: TGCAGTGCTAGAGATATCGCGGGGCTAGCGGGAGTCTACGAGCAGTACTTC
CDR3: CSARDIAGLAGVYEQYF
size: once
V: TRBV20-1
D: TRBD2
J: TRBJ2-7

DNA: TGTGCCAGCAGGTCTAGCGGGAGGGCAGATACGCAGTATTTT
CDR3: CASRSSGRADTQYF
size: NA
V: TRBV7-9
D: TRBD2
J: TRBJ2-3

DNA: TGCAGCGCCTCGGGGGACAGGTTCACAGATACGCAGTATTTT
CDR3: CSASGDRFTDTQYF
size: NA
V: TRBV29-1
D: TRBD1
J: TRBJ2-3

DNA: TGTGCCAGCAGTGAAAACCTGGCCTACGAGCAGTACTTC
CDR3: CASSENLAYEQYF
size: NA
V: TRBV6-1
D: NA
J: TRBJ2-7

DNA: TGTGCCAGCAGCCACCCGACTAGCGGGAGCTTCGGAAACATTCAGTACTTC
CDR3: CASSHPTSGSFGNIQYF
size: many
V: TRBV7-9
D: TRBD2
J: TRBJ2-4

DNA: TGTGCCAGCAGTTGGGGTGAGGCAGGGACCGCAGGAGCCAAAAACATTCAGTACTTC
CDR3: CASSWGEAGTAGAKNIQYF
size: NA
V: TRBV6-2/TRBV6-3
D: NA
J: TRBJ2-4

DNA: TGTGCCAGCAGCTTGAGCACAGGGGGCTTGAACACCGGGGAGCTGTTTTTT
CDR3: CASSLSTGGLNTGELFF
size: few
V: TRBV5-5
D: TRBD1
J: TRBJ2-2

DNA: TGCGCCAGCAGCCAAACGACAGGGGTTGACAATCAGCCCCAGCATTTT
CDR3: CASSQTTGVDNQPQHF
size: few
V: TRBV4-1
D: TRBD1
J: TRBJ1-5

DNA: TGTGCCAGCAGCTACGGGACAGCTATCGGGCCCCAGCATTTT
CDR3: CASSYGTAIGPQHF
size: few
V: TRBV7-9
D: TRBD1
J: TRBJ1-5

DNA: TGTGCCAGCAGTTTATGGAGCGTAAACACTGAAGCTTTCTTT
CDR3: CASSLWSVNTEAFF
size: NA
V: TRBV28
D: NA
J: TRBJ1-1

DNA: TGTGCCAGCAGTGAAGCTCGGGGCTACGAGCAGCACTTC
CDR3: CASSEARGYEQHF
size: NA
V: TRBV2
D: NA
J: TRBJ2-7

DNA: TGTGCCAGCAGTTTAATTCGGACAGGGGGCTATTCACCCCTCCACTTT
CDR3: CASSLIRTGGYSPLHF
size: many
V: TRBV28
D: TRBD1
J: TRBJ1-6

DNA: TGTGCCAGCAGCGCCGACTATGGCTACACCTTC
CDR3: CASSADYGYTF
size: NA
V: TRBV9
D: NA
J: TRBJ1-2

DNA: TGTGCCAGCAGCCCCTCGGTGGGGGTAGCGGGAGATAGAGAGACCCAGTACTTC
CDR3: CASSPSVGVAGDRETQYF
size: NA
V: TRBV9
D: TRBD2
J: TRBJ2-5

DNA: TGTGCCAGCAGCTTAGGACAGGGATTGTTGGCCACTGAAGCTTTCTTT
CDR3: CASSLGQGLLATEAFF
size: NA
V: TRBV7-3
D: TRBD1
J: TRBJ1-1

DNA: TGTGCCAGCAGTTTATCCAGAATGAACACTGAAGCTTTCTTT
CDR3: CASSLSRMNTEAFF
size: many
V: TRBV28
D: NA
J: TRBJ1-1

DNA: TGTGCCAGCAGAGTCAGGGAAGGGCCCTACGAGCAGTACTTC
CDR3: CASRVREGPYEQYF
size: few
V: TRBV6-1
D: NA
J: TRBJ2-7

DNA: TGTGCCAGCAGCCACGGACTAGCGGGTAGATACGAGCAGTACTTC
CDR3: CASSHGLAGRYEQYF
size: many
V: TRBV7-6
D: TRBD2
J: TRBJ2-7

DNA: TGTGCCAGTAGTAGACAGGGGGCCGGTCAGCCCCAGCATTTT
CDR3: CASSRQGAGQPQHF
size: few
V: TRBV19
D: TRBD1
J: TRBJ1-5

DNA: TGTGCCAGCAGTTTGTCTAGCGGAAACACAGATACGCAGTATTTT
CDR3: CASSLSSGNTDTQYF
size: NA
V: TRBV12-3/TRBV12-4
D: TRBD2
J: TRBJ2-3

DNA: TGTGCCAGCAGTTTCTCTGACCGAAGGCCCCGAAATGAGCAGTTCTTC
CDR3: CASSFSDRRPRNEQFF
size: many
V: TRBV28
D: NA
J: TRBJ2-1

DNA: TGTGCCAGCAGCCACGGTAGTAGGACCTACGAGCAGTACTTC
CDR3: CASSHGSRTYEQYF
size: NA
V: TRBV6-5
D: NA
J: TRBJ2-7

DNA: TGTGCCAGCAGTCCCGTGACCGGGACAGCTAACTATGGCTACACCTTC
CDR3: CASSPVTGTANYGYTF
size: medium-sized
V: TRBV6-5
D: TRBD1
J: TRBJ1-2

DNA: TGCAGTGCCCGGTTGGGGGTAGCTGACGAGCAGTACTTC
CDR3: CSARLGVADEQYF
size: few
V: TRBV20-1
D: NA
J: TRBJ2-7

DNA: TGTGCCAGCAGCTTAACCGAGAGCAGATACACTGAAGCTTTCTTT
CDR3: CASSLTESRYTEAFF
size: NA
V: TRBV7-8
D: NA
J: TRBJ1-1

DNA: TGTGCCAGCAGTTTATTCGGGAGCCGCTACGAGCTGTACTTC
CDR3: CASSLFGSRYELYF
size: NA
V: TRBV28
D: NA
J: TRBJ2-7

DNA: TGTGCCAGCAGCCATCCGGGACCCCGGGCCGATGAGCAGTTCTTC
CDR3: CASSHPGPRADEQFF
size: NA
V: TRBV3-1
D: NA
J: TRBJ2-1

DNA: TGTGCCAGCATCTTGAGACTCGGACAGGGATTTAACTATGGCTACACCTTC
CDR3: CASILRLGQGFNYGYTF
size: few
V: TRBV28
D: TRBD1
J: TRBJ1-2

DNA: TGCAGTGCTCGTCACGAATACGAGCAGTACTTC
CDR3: CSARHEYEQYF
size: many
V: TRBV20-1
D: NA
J: TRBJ2-7

DNA: TGTGCCAGCAGAAGCGGGACAGGGGAACTACGGGAGCAGTTCTTC
CDR3: CASRSGTGELREQFF
size: few
V: TRBV6-5
D: TRBD1
J: TRBJ2-1

DNA: TGTGCCAGCAGCTCCTTACCGGCCGGGACTAGCGGAAATGAGCAGTTCTTC
CDR3: CASSSLPAGTSGNEQFF
size: few
V: TRBV6-2/TRBV6-3
D: TRBD2
J: TRBJ2-1

DNA: TGTGCCAGCAGCTTAGCCCAATCCCCCAACACCGGGGAGCTGTTTTTT
CDR3: CASSLAQSPNTGELFF
size: few
V: TRBV7-9
D: NA
J: TRBJ2-2

DNA: TGTGCCAGCAGCCCGCCGGGTATGAACACTGAAGCTTTCTTT
CDR3: CASSPPGMNTEAFF
size: many
V: TRBV3-1
D: NA
J: TRBJ1-1

DNA: TGCAGTGCTAGAGGGCCTAGCGGGGTACACACAGATACGCAGTATTTT
CDR3: CSARGPSGVHTDTQYF
size: few
V: TRBV20-1
D: TRBD2
J: TRBJ2-3

DNA: TGCAGCGTGGTTGACAGGCTTAGCTCCTACGAGCAGTACTTC
CDR3: CSVVDRLSSYEQYF
size: few
V: TRBV29-1
D: NA
J: TRBJ2-7

DNA: TGTGCCAGCAGTCCCGGACAGGGTAACTACGAGCAGTACTTC
CDR3: CASSPGQGNYEQYF
size: few
V: TRBV28
D: TRBD1
J: TRBJ2-7